Listed here are 19 T cell receptor beta chains from one sample, sequenced in a study of radiation and T cells in renal cell carcinoma. This sample's time point: baseline pretreatment blood. Stated treatment: 15 Gy SBRT to primary tumor, nephrectomy 4 weeks later. TCRdb keeps only in-frame clones here, not all; method: immunoSEQ multiplex PCR. The sample contains about 160,000 clones, around 89% of which appear only once. The starting material was blood, obtained from a patient whose treatment included radiotherapy and nephrectomy. These receptors were obtained from a woman aged 70-85 years with renal cell carcinoma.

The chain combines TRBV5-1 with TRBJ1-4, with D perhaps matching TRBD1 (6 bases). Germline-derived CDR1 and CDR2 are SGHRS and YFSETQ. The CDR3 runs to 15 residues. Trimming removed 5 bases at V and 4 bases at J, with 15 bases between. For the CDR3, the DNA is TGCGCCAGCAGGGAACGGACAGCCTTTAATGAAAAACTGTTTTTT. This sequence encodes CASRERTAFNEKLFF. The full variable domain, rest sourced from reference TRBV5-1 and TRBJ1-4, is KAGVTQTPRYLIKTRGQQVTLSCSPISGHRSVSWYQQTPGQGLQFLFEYFSETQRNKGNFPGRFSGRQFSNSRSEMNVSTLELGDSALYLCASRERTAFNEKLFFGSGTQLSVL.

This clone was observed a handful of times. The DNA for the CDR3 is TGCGCCAGCAGCCAAGATTGGGTGGGGGAAGCTTTCTTT. Translated: CASSQDWVGEAFF. V gene TRBV4-3 combines with J gene TRBJ1-1; no clear D gene. Germline values: CDR1 LGHNA, CDR2 YSLEER. The V end lost 0 bases, the J end lost 8 bases, and 10 bases lay between the germline ends. The CDR3 totals 13 residues.

The chain combines TRBV11-1 with TRBJ2-2, with D perhaps matching TRBD1 (6 bases). The V end lost 5 bases, the J end lost 3 bases, and 10 bases lay between the germline ends. CDR3 length: 14 amino acids. Germline CDR1 is SGHAT and CDR2 is FQDESV (reference sequence). CDR3 loop: CASSRDTHTGELFF. CDR3 DNA: TGTGCCAGCAGCCGGGACACCCACACCGGGGAGCTGTTTTTT.

The chain couples TRBV7-2 to TRBJ1-6; 7 bases are a match to TRBD1. CDR3 size: 18 residues. V lost 1 base and J lost 1; bases outside the gene matches: 7. CDR1 is SGHTA, CDR2 FQGNSA, per germline. The DNA for the CDR3 is TGTGCCAGCAGCTTAGAAGGGACACAGGGGTCCTATAATTCACCCCTCCACTTT. This gives the protein CASSLEGTQGSYNSPLHF.

This clone was recorded once. The rearrangement uses TRBV25-1 and TRBJ1-1; TRBD1 aligns across 7 bases. Losses at the gene ends were 2 bases for V and 3 bases for J; bases not matched to a gene: 9. The CDR3 loop spans 16 amino acids. Germline CDR1 reads MGHDK; CDR2 reads SYGVNS. CDR3 nucleotide sequence: TGTGCCAGCAGTGAAGGGACAGCCGTGGGTTACACTGAAGCTTTCTTT. This sequence encodes CASSEGTAVGYTEAFF.

The V and J genes are TRBV5-5 and TRBJ1-5; weak D call: TRBD1 (5 bases). The CDR3 loop spans 16 amino acids. CDR1 and CDR2 from the germline V gene are SGHKS and YYEKEE (reference sequence). V shed 0 bases and J shed 2 bases, with 12 bases lying between them. The DNA for the CDR3 is TGTGCCAGCAGCTTGGTGGCAGGGCTAGGCAATCAGCCCCAGCATTTT. Its translation: CASSLVAGLGNQPQHF.

This clone is a singleton in its sample. The chain is built from TRBV5-4 and TRBJ2-1; D is undetermined. Trimming cost V 4 bases and J 2 bases, with 13 bases left between them. The CDR3 consists of 15 residues. Germline CDR1 is SGHNT and CDR2 is YYREEE (reference sequence). DNA for the CDR3: TGTGCCAGCAGCCCGTCCCCAGTGACCTACAATGAGCAGTTCTTC. It yields the protein CASSPSPVTYNEQFF.

This clone was seen only a few times. The chain employs TRBV2 and TRBJ1-6; 8 positions agree with TRBD1. The V segment lost 3 bases and the J segment 7 bases; nucleotides outside the gene matches: 11. Germline V gene sequence: CDR1 SNHLY, CDR2 FYNNEI. This CDR3 has 17 amino acids. Here the CDR3 reads CASSDTRGRGLNSPLHF. In DNA form, the CDR3 reads TGTGCCAGCAGTGACACCAGGGGGCGAGGTTTGAATTCACCCCTCCACTTT.

This clone was observed a single time. The chain links TRBV28 to TRBJ2-1; 8 positions match TRBD2. The CDR3 is 15 residues long. The ends lost 6 bases at V and 0 bases at J; junction bases unmatched: 4. Germline CDR1 MDHEN, CDR2 SYDVKM. CDR3 protein: CASSSGGLSYNEQFF. CDR3 coding DNA: TGTGCCAGCAGCAGCGGGGGCCTCTCCTACAATGAGCAGTTCTTC.

This clone is a singleton in its sample. The J gene is TRBJ1-2, the V gene TRBV11-2; 9 bases fit TRBD1. Trimming cost V 8 bases and J 2 bases; bases outside gene matches: 6. The CDR3 runs 14 residues. The germline gives CDR1 SGHAT, CDR2 FQNNGV. The CDR3 sequence is CASGTGTGNYGYTF. The CDR3 nucleotides read TGTGCCAGCGGAACCGGGACAGGGAACTATGGCTACACCTTC.

The chain carries TRBV27 and TRBJ2-6; D tentatively reads TRBD1 or TRBD2 (6 bases each). Germline CDR1 MNHEY, CDR2 SMNVEV (reference sequence). The CDR3 length is 18 residues. Trimming took off 7 bases at V and 0 bases at J, with 19 bases between the two ends. The chain's CDR3 is CASTPGAGLVSGANVLTF. The CDR3 nucleotides are TGTGCCAGCACCCCGGGGGCAGGCCTGGTCTCTGGGGCCAACGTCCTGACTTTC.

The J gene is TRBJ1-1, the V gene TRBV6-5; D unresolved. CDR1 and CDR2 from the germline V gene are MNHEY and SVGAGI. With 6 bases removed from V and 4 bases from J, the gap between germline ends came to 15 bases. CDR3 length: 14 amino acids. The CDR3 DNA follows: TGTGCCAGCAGCTTCTCGGGTAGGAGCACTGAAGCTTTCTTT. Its protein is CASSFSGRSTEAFF.

Only one count was recorded for this clone. The chain is built from TRBV5-1 and TRBJ2-1; D may be TRBD1 (6 bases). V shed 3 bases and J shed 4 bases, with 14 bases lying between them. Germline assignment: CDR1 SGHRS and CDR2 YFSETQ. The CDR3 contains 15 residues. As DNA, the CDR3 is TGCGCCAGCAGCTCCGGTAGGGGGATTTACAATGAGCAGTTCTTC. This sequence encodes CASSSGRGIYNEQFF.

This chain links TRBV6-5 with TRBJ1-1; D is unresolved. V lost 6 bases to trimming and J lost 5 bases, with 16 bases between them. The CDR3 has 14 residues. CDR1 is MNHEY and CDR2 is SVGAGI in the germline V gene. CDR3 sequence (DNA): TGTGCCAGCAGCCCCGTGGGGTGGGGAACTGAAGCTTTCTTT. This codes for CASSPVGWGTEAFF.

The chain recombines TRBV4-3 with TRBJ2-3; D tentatively fits TRBD1 or TRBD2 (7 bases each). Germline V gene sequence: CDR1 LGHNA, CDR2 YSLEER. V was clipped by 2 bases and J by 5 bases, with 17 bases between them. The CDR3 covers 16 residues. The CDR3 reads CASSQNPGRGQDTQYF. The DNA of the CDR3 is TGCGCCAGCAGCCAAAACCCGGGGAGGGGGCAAGATACGCAGTATTTT.

The chain recombines TRBV6-1 with TRBJ2-6; D is unclear. Germline CDR1 reads MNHNS; CDR2 reads SASEGT. This CDR3 spans 14 amino acids. The V end was cut by 4 bases, the J end by 1 base, with 5 bases between. The CDR3 sequence: CASSGSSGANVLTF. Written as DNA, the CDR3 is TGTGCCAGCAGTGGGTCGTCTGGGGCCAACGTCCTGACTTTC.

This clone was seen once. The V and J genes are TRBV7-6 and TRBJ1-6; D ambiguous. The V end was cut by 1 base, the J end by 8 bases, with 9 bases between. This CDR3 contains 14 residues. Germline-derived CDR1 and CDR2 are SGHVS and FNYEAQ. CDR3 region: CASSLGEGHSPLHF. CDR3 bases: TGTGCCAGCAGCTTAGGGGAGGGCCATTCACCCCTCCACTTT. The variable domain in full, with the rest retrieved from reference TRBV7-6 and TRBJ1-6, is GAGVSQSPRYKVTKRGQDVALRCDPISGHVSLYWYRQALGQGPEFLTYFNYEAQQDKSGLPNDRFSAERPEGSISTLTIQRTEQRDSAMYRCASSLGEGHSPLHFGNGTRLTVT.

The chain employs TRBV5-1 and TRBJ2-2, with TRBD2 matching 15 bases. Germline V gives CDR1 SGHRS, CDR2 YFSETQ. CDR3 length equals 16 residues. The J segment lost 4 bases and the V segment lost 3 bases, leaving 1 base of the junction unmatched. The CDR3 DNA follows: TGCGCCAGCAGCTCGGGACTAGCGGGGGGCACCGGGGAGCTGTTTTTT. Protein product: CASSSGLAGGTGELFF.

The rearrangement uses TRBV7-9 and TRBJ2-7; TRBD1 matches 9 bases. The CDR3 sequence is 15 residues long. CDR1 and CDR2 (germline): SEHNR, FQNEAQ (reference sequence). After removal of 4 bases from V and 7 bases from J, the junction contained 11 bases not matched to a gene. CDR3: CASSSTRDRAGEQYF. CDR3 coding DNA: TGTGCCAGCAGCTCCACCCGGGACAGGGCTGGGGAGCAGTACTTC.